These 10 T cell receptor beta chains originate from one sample sequenced in a study of T-cell memory formation after mild COVID-19. TCRdb passed the 5' RACE reads through MiXCR, listing each CDR3 protein once. Among 270,000 or so distinct CDR3 sequences listed, approximately 16% were seen once. Sample: PBMCs or a T cell subset sorted from them (not recorded which). Every receptor here comes from a man aged 18 to 29 who had mild COVID-19 (a few samples of this study predate the infection). Cell type and time point are not known.

The chain has TRBV6-5 and TRBJ1-5; unclear D gene. V lost 3 bases to trimming and J lost 5 bases, with 8 bases between them. CDR3 length equals 13 residues. Germline assignment: CDR1 MNHEY and CDR2 SVGAGI. The CDR3 here is CASSYGRHQPQHF. The CDR3, as DNA: TGTGCCAGCAGTTATGGCCGCCATCAGCCCCAGCATTTT.

Ten or more counts support this clonotype. The CDR3, as DNA: TGTGCCACCAGCAGAGCCGGGACATTCTCCTACGAGCAGTACTTC. This codes for CATSRAGTFSYEQYF. The rearrangement uses TRBV15 and TRBJ2-7, with D tentatively TRBD1 (6 bases). The CDR3 is 15 residues long. Trimming pared 1 base from V and 0 bases from J, leaving 10 bases between. Germline V gene data show CDR1 as LNHNV and CDR2 as YYDKDF (reference sequence).

This clonotype was counted a few times. The chain joins TRBV10-3 to TRBJ1-2, with TRBD1 matching over 7 bases. Germline V gene lookup returns CDR1 ENHRY and CDR2 SYGVKD. The CDR3 has 14 residues. With V trimmed by 6 bases and J by 7 bases, 11 bases remained unmatched. Here the CDR3 reads CAIRKSDREGGYTF. CDR3 DNA sequence: TGTGCCATCAGAAAAAGTGACAGGGAGGGTGGCTACACCTTC.

This rearrangement joins TRBV6-5 to TRBJ2-7, with 8 positions matching TRBD1. With 9 bases clipped from V and 6 bases from J, the junction kept 10 bases outside the gene matches. The CDR3 has 13 residues. Germline CDR1 MNHEY, CDR2 SVGAGI. CDR3 protein: CASYDRGFSEQYF. CDR3 DNA: TGTGCCAGTTATGACAGGGGATTTAGCGAGCAGTACTTC.

This clonotype has a handful of counts. V is TRBV4-1 and J is TRBJ2-7, with a possible D match to TRBD2 (6 bases). CDR3 size: 14 residues. Germline-derived CDR1 and CDR2 are MGHRA and YSYEKL. Trimming left V 3 bases short and J 2 bases short, with 11 bases between. The CDR3 is CASSQGDLTYEQYF. In nucleotides, the CDR3 is TGCGCCAGCAGCCAGGGGGACTTAACCTACGAGCAGTACTTC.

This chain links TRBV5-8 with TRBJ1-5; D is ambiguous. The CDR3 extends over 12 amino acids. V was cut by 2 bases and J by 4 bases, with 4 bases left in between. Looked up from germline, CDR1 is SGHTS and CDR2 is YDEGEE. The CDR3 DNA reads as TGTGCCAGCAGCTTACAGAATCAGCCCCAGCATTTT. This sequence encodes CASSLQNQPQHF.

V is TRBV12-3 or TRBV12-4 and J is TRBJ2-5; a possible D gene is TRBD2 (6 bases). V dropped 1 base and J dropped 7 bases, with 13 bases sitting between them. The CDR3 is made up of 14 amino acids. CDR3 sequence: CASSLVWEDGTQYF. In nucleotides, the CDR3 is TGTGCCAGCAGTTTAGTTTGGGAGGATGGGACCCAGTACTTC.

The chain has TRBV19 and TRBJ1-3, with D possibly TRBD1 on 5 matching bases. The germline V and J ends were trimmed by 7 bases and 0 bases, with 16 bases remaining between them. Germline CDR1 reads LNHDA; CDR2 reads SQIVND (reference sequence). This CDR3 region has 16 residues. CDR3 DNA sequence: TGTGCCAGTACCCCCGGGCCAGGGACCTCTGGAAACACCATATATTTT. It codes for CASTPGPGTSGNTIYF.

Comments on this clonotype: At one of its ends the junction is not consistent with the germline gene, which may arise from a read error. The genes are TRBV4-3 and TRBJ2-2, with 10 bases lining up with TRBD1. Germline V CDR1 and CDR2: LGHNA, YSLEER. The length of the CDR3 is 21 residues. The CDR3 DNA sequence: TGCGCCAGCAGCCAAGATCGCCCCGGGATTATGGGAGACAGGGGGCCCGGGGAGCCGTTTTTT. Protein: CASSQDRPGIMGDRGPGEPFF.

The chain recombines TRBV4-1 with TRBJ2-7; the D gene could be TRBD1 or TRBD2 (5 bases each). With 0 bases removed from V and 0 bases from J, the gap between germline ends came to 21 bases. The CDR3 runs 19 residues. Germline lookup yields CDR1 MGHRA and CDR2 YSYEKL. The CDR3 spells CASSQDFNAGTDISYEQYF. CDR3 coding DNA: TGCGCCAGCAGCCAAGATTTCAATGCCGGGACGGATATCTCCTACGAGCAGTACTTC.